The rows below give T cell receptor beta chains drawn from one sample of a study of radiation and T cells in renal cell carcinoma. Data came from immunoSEQ multiplex PCR; TCRdb stores just in-frame clones and leaves some out. The sample includes 120,000 to 150,000 clones, about 88% seen only once; the top ten take 4.1%. Sequenced here: blood, sampled from a patient whose treatment included radiotherapy and nephrectomy. Receptors originate from a woman in her 70s with renal cell carcinoma. The CDR3 runs from the conserved cysteine through the conserved F or W. A D gene is named only where the DNA matches it firmly. Clone size is stated in some rows and not others, as once, few, many or a class when expanded.

clone size	V gene	D gene	J gene	CDR3 protein	CDR3 DNA
NA	TRBV25-1	TRBD1	TRBJ2-2	CASSEDRGVRPNTGELFF	TGTGCCAGCAGTGAAGACAGGGGAGTCCGTCCGAACACCGGGGAGCTGTTTTTT
few	TRBV14	NA	TRBJ1-1	CASSPRYRAGTEAFF	TGTGCCAGCAGCCCGAGGTACAGGGCGGGCACTGAAGCTTTCTTT
NA	TRBV25-1	TRBD2	TRBJ2-1	CASSEAGGRYNEQFF	TGTGCCAGCAGTGAGGCGGGGGGGCGGTACAATGAGCAGTTCTTC
NA	TRBV12-5	TRBD1	TRBJ1-2	CASGLVGAGGSGYTF	TGTGCTAGTGGTTTGGTAGGAGCAGGGGGTAGTGGCTACACCTTC
NA	TRBV7-9	TRBD1	TRBJ2-4	CASSSRDRGIQYF	TGTGCCAGCAGCTCGCGGGACAGGGGAATTCAGTACTTC
NA	TRBV5-5	NA	TRBJ1-3	CANSLDRKFSGNTIYF	TGTGCAAACAGCTTAGACAGGAAGTTCTCTGGAAACACCATATATTTT
NA	TRBV30	NA	TRBJ1-5	CAWSVGRFNQPQHF	TGTGCCTGGAGTGTTGGCAGGTTCAATCAGCCCCAGCATTTT
NA	TRBV19	TRBD2	TRBJ2-1	CATSMSGRSSYNEQFF	TGTGCCACCTCCATGAGCGGGAGGAGCTCCTACAATGAGCAGTTCTTC
NA	TRBV4-1	NA	TRBJ1-1	CASSQELGFEAFF	TGCGCCAGCAGCCAAGAATTAGGATTTGAAGCTTTCTTT
NA	TRBV7-3	TRBD1	TRBJ1-2	CASSLSGGYGYTF	TGTGCCAGCAGCTTATCAGGGGGCTACGGCTACACCTTC